These 23 T cell receptor beta chains were all obtained from the same sample, sequenced in a study of T cell responses to AZD1222 COVID-19 vaccine (dated by TCRdb to the early 2020s). Receptor amplification or capture employed the immunoSEQ multiplex PCR assay. The source is immuneACCESS, and TCRdb retained only in-frame sequences with V and J called. Part of the clones is not carried over; for the studies checked, unresolved V genes explain less than half of this, and the remainder is unexplained. For this sample there are 160,000 or so clones; 90% to 95% appear just once. Together, the top ten hold approximately 1.6% of the sample. The time point tag for this specimen amounts to: about 28 days (+/-7) after the second vaccine dose. The input for sequencing was peripheral blood, taken 28 days after the second AZD1222 dose. The source is an adult who received the AZD1222 COVID-19 vaccine.

The chain couples TRBV18 to TRBJ1-5, with 11 nucleotides matching TRBD1. CDR1 and CDR2 from the germline V gene are KGHSH and LQKENI. V dropped 5 bases and J dropped 0; count of bases not matched to a gene: 9. There are 18 residues in the CDR3. The CDR3 DNA follows: TGTGCCAGCTCAACAGGACAGGGGGCCCGGTATAGCAATCAGCCCCAGCATTTT. Protein product: CASSTGQGARYSNQPQHF. Combining the CDR3 with reference TRBV18 and TRBJ1-5 gives the whole variable domain NAGVMQNPRHLVRRRGQEARLRCSPMKGHSHVYWYRQLPEEGLKFMVYLQKENIIDESGMPKERFSAEFPKEGPSILRIQQVVRGDSAAYFCASSTGQGARYSNQPQHFGDGTRLSIL.

The rearrangement joins TRBV19 to TRBJ1-1, with D unclear. V lost 5 bases, J lost 3 bases, and 10 bases lay in between. CDR3 length: 13 residues. CDR1 and CDR2 (germline): LNHDA, SQIVND (reference sequence). CDR3 in amino acids: CASSYRRHTEAFF. The CDR3 DNA reads TGTGCCAGTAGTTATCGCAGGCACACTGAAGCTTTCTTT.

The J gene is TRBJ1-4, the V gene TRBV7-9; TRBD1 matches 7 bases. CDR1 and CDR2 (germline): SEHNR, FQNEAQ (reference sequence). The junction had 5 bases not matched to a gene; V was cut back by 4 bases and J by 0 bases. The CDR3 is made up of 16 amino acids. In DNA form, the CDR3 reads TGTGCCAGCAGCTGGGACAGTTCTGCAACTAATGAAAAACTGTTTTTT. It encodes CASSWDSSATNEKLFF.

This clone has only one observation. V gene TRBV28 combines with J gene TRBJ2-5; a weak D match, TRBD2 (6 bases). The germline gives CDR1 MDHEN, CDR2 SYDVKM. V lost 8 bases to trimming and J lost 2 bases, with 9 bases between them. This CDR3 is built from 12 residues. CDR3 in amino acids: CASFRGQETQYF. CDR3 coding DNA: TGTGCCAGCTTCCGGGGGCAAGAGACCCAGTACTTC.

The V call is TRBV5-4, the J call TRBJ1-2, with 7 bases fitting TRBD1. CDR3 size: 15 residues. The trim removed 3 bases at V and 4 bases at J, leaving 9 bases unmatched. Germline loops: CDR1 SGHNT, CDR2 YYREEE (reference sequence). CDR3 DNA: TGTGCCAGCAGCTCCCTTTCCGACAGGGCCTATGGCTACACCTTC. Its protein product is CASSSLSDRAYGYTF.

This sequence joins TRBV3-1 (or the pseudogene TRBV3-2) and TRBJ1-2, with D possibly matching TRBD1 (5 bases). Germline loops: CDR1 LGHDT, CDR2 YNNKEL (reference sequence). V was trimmed by 0 bases and J by 7 bases, leaving 15 bases between them. The CDR3 has 15 amino acids. In DNA, the CDR3 is TGTGCCAGCAGCCAAGACGTCATCAGGGCTAGTGGCTACACCTTC. Amino acids: CASSQDVIRASGYTF.

This chain uses TRBV3-1 (or the pseudogene TRBV3-2) with TRBJ2-5, with unresolved D. There are 12 residues in the CDR3. Germline CDR1 is LGHDT and CDR2 is YNNKEL (reference sequence). Trimming cost V 1 base and J 7 bases, with 7 bases left between them. The CDR3 spells CASSQGLGTQYF. The DNA of the CDR3 is TGTGCCAGCAGCCAAGGATTAGGGACCCAGTACTTC.

With respect to this clone: Different DNA sequences within this sample yield the same CDR3. The chain combines TRBV6-5 with TRBJ1-2; 8 bases fit TRBD1. Trimming took 5 bases from V and 2 from J; bases not matched to a gene: 4. The length of the CDR3 is 14 residues. Germline V gene sequence: CDR1 MNHEY, CDR2 SVGAGI. The CDR3 region is CASSTGTGNYGYTF. CDR3 in DNA: TGTGCCAGCAGTACCGGGACAGGCAACTATGGCTACACCTTC.

V and J are TRBV6-6 and TRBJ1-3; D uncertain. This CDR3 comprises 14 residues. V lost 2 bases to trimming and J lost 1 base, with 6 bases between them. Germline CDR1 and CDR2: MNHNY and SVGAGI (reference sequence). In DNA, the CDR3 is TGTGCCAGCAGTTACGGCGGATCTGGAAACACCATATATTTT. Protein: CASSYGGSGNTIYF.

The gene calls are TRBV6-1 and TRBJ2-1; a weak D match, TRBD2 (7 bases). The CDR3 covers 15 residues. V was shortened by 1 base and J by 2 bases, with 9 bases between the two germline ends. Germline V gene lookup returns CDR1 MNHNS and CDR2 SASEGT. The CDR3 DNA sequence: TGTGCCAGCAGTGAAGGGGGGGGCCCCTACAATGAGCAGTTCTTC. As protein: CASSEGGGPYNEQFF.

The chain uses TRBV6-5 and TRBJ2-7; 10 bases align to TRBD1. CDR1 MNHEY and CDR2 SVGAGI come from the germline V gene. This CDR3 is built from 15 residues. The trim removed 4 bases at V and 2 bases at J, leaving 5 bases unmatched. CDR3: CASSSVGQGTYEQYF. CDR3 DNA sequence: TGTGCCAGCAGTTCCGTGGGACAGGGGACCTACGAGCAGTACTTC.

Concerning this clone itself: Within the sample, other DNA sequences also encode this same CDR3. The chain employs TRBV6-5 and TRBJ1-6; no firm D call. There are 13 residues in the CDR3. Germline V lookup: CDR1 MNHEY, CDR2 SVGAGI. V dropped 7 bases and J dropped 0 bases, with 4 bases sitting between them. The CDR3 nucleotides are TGTGCCAGCAAAAGCTCCTATAATTCACCCCTCCACTTT. Amino acids: CASKSSYNSPLHF.

The chain links TRBV28 to TRBJ1-1; D is perhaps TRBD1 (6 bases). Germline assignment: CDR1 MDHEN and CDR2 SYDVKM. The CDR3 loop spans 12 amino acids. V was clipped by 4 bases and J by 7 bases, with 10 bases between them. For the CDR3, the DNA is TGTGCCAGCAGTTCCGACAGGTTTGAAGCTTTCTTT. Protein product: CASSSDRFEAFF.

The CDR3 DNA reads as TGTGCCAGCAGCCAAGTACGGCAGAGACTCCCCCTCCAATACGAGCAGTACTTC. This translates into CASSQVRQRLPLQYEQYF. V and J are TRBV3-1 (or the pseudogene TRBV3-2) and TRBJ2-7; D gene uncertain. This CDR3 contains 18 residues. The germline CDR1 and CDR2 sequences are LGHDT and YNNKEL (reference sequence). Trimming cost V 1 base and J 4 bases, with 23 bases left between them.

The genes are TRBV5-1 and TRBJ1-4, with D unresolved. CDR1 and CDR2 (germline): SGHRS, YFSETQ. The CDR3 totals 13 residues. The V gene lost 3 bases and the J gene lost 10 bases, with 13 bases spanning the gap. In nucleotides, the CDR3 is TGCGCCAGCAGCTCCCCTGTTGAGGGAAAACTGTTTTTT. Protein product: CASSSPVEGKLFF.

This clone was observed a handful of times. The chain has TRBV30 and TRBJ1-3; D gene uncertain. CDR1 is GTSNPN, CDR2 SVGIG, per germline (reference sequence). The CDR3 has 13 residues. V was clipped by 5 bases and J by 0 bases, with 8 bases between them. The CDR3 region has the DNA TGTGCCTGGGCTCGTTTCTCTGGAAACACCATATATTTT. Translation: CAWARFSGNTIYF.

The rearrangement joins TRBV27 to TRBJ2-2; no definite D call. This CDR3 region has 12 residues. Germline loops: CDR1 MNHEY, CDR2 SMNVEV (reference sequence). V dropped 4 bases and J dropped 2 bases, with 2 bases sitting between them. The CDR3 reads CASSYNTGELFF. In nucleotides, the CDR3 is TGTGCCAGCAGTTATAACACCGGGGAGCTGTTTTTT.

This clone has more than one count but fewer than ten. J is TRBJ2-1 and V is TRBV7-6; 9 bases match TRBD2. The CDR3 is 16 amino acids. The ends lost 2 bases at V and 2 bases at J; junction bases unmatched: 4. CDR1 is SGHVS, CDR2 FNYEAQ, per germline. Written as DNA, the CDR3 is TGTGCCAGCAGCTTACTAGCGGGAACTGCCTACAATGAGCAGTTCTTC. Protein: CASSLLAGTAYNEQFF. The complete variable domain, with remaining parts taken from reference TRBV7-6 and TRBJ2-1, reads GAGVSQSPRYKVTKRGQDVALRCDPISGHVSLYWYRQALGQGPEFLTYFNYEAQQDKSGLPNDRFSAERPEGSISTLTIQRTEQRDSAMYRCASSLLAGTAYNEQFFGPGTRLTVL.

The V call is TRBV6-6, the J call TRBJ1-2; D possibly corresponds to TRBD1 (5 bases). CDR1 is MNHNY, CDR2 SVGAGI, per germline (reference sequence). CDR3 length: 14 residues. The V and J ends lost 0 bases and 1 base respectively, with 6 bases between them. The CDR3: CASSYSRVNYGYTF. In DNA, the CDR3 is TGTGCCAGCAGTTACTCCAGGGTTAACTATGGCTACACCTTC.

CDR3 in amino acids: CASSRGTSGGRETQYF. Written as DNA, the CDR3 is TGTGCCAGCAGCAGAGGGACTAGCGGGGGGCGGGAGACCCAGTACTTC. The chain joins TRBV7-9 to TRBJ2-5; 15 bases line up with TRBD2. V shed 5 bases, J shed 5 bases, and the junction held 6 bases outside the gene matches. Germline V gives CDR1 SEHNR, CDR2 FQNEAQ (reference sequence). The CDR3 has 16 amino acids.

The chain links TRBV7-3 to TRBJ2-1; possibly TRBD2 for D (6 bases). The CDR3 loop spans 14 amino acids. The germline V and J ends were trimmed by 3 bases and 4 bases, with 10 bases remaining between them. Germline V CDR1 and CDR2: SGHTA, FQGTGA. CDR3 amino acids: CASSLGGKYNEQFF. The CDR3 DNA sequence: TGTGCCAGCAGCTTGGGGGGAAAATACAATGAGCAGTTCTTC. The full variable domain, with the rest looked up from reference TRBV7-3 and TRBJ2-1, is GAGVSQTPSNKVTEKGKYVELRCDPISGHTALYWYRQSLGQGPEFLIYFQGTGAADDSGLPNDRFFAVRPEGSVSTLKIQRTERGDSAVYLCASSLGGKYNEQFFGPGTRLTVL.

This chain links TRBV4-1 with TRBJ1-4; weak D call: TRBD1 (5 bases). CDR3 size: 19 residues. The V end was cut by 0 bases, the J end by 0 bases, with 17 bases between. The V gene's germline CDR1 is MGHRA and CDR2 YSYEKL. As DNA, the CDR3 is TGCGCCAGCAGCCAAGATCCTACAGGCCCCCGCGCAACTAATGAAAAACTGTTTTTT. Its translation: CASSQDPTGPRATNEKLFF.

J is TRBJ1-4 and V is TRBV4-1; no clear D gene. Germline CDR1 and CDR2: MGHRA and YSYEKL. The CDR3 totals 17 residues. V gave up 1 base and J gave up 5 bases, with 17 bases separating them. CDR3 nucleotides: TGCGCCAGCAGCCAAGCCCCCGCACAAATCCCCAATGAAAAACTGTTTTTT. It specifies CASSQAPAQIPNEKLFF.